The 20 T cell receptor beta chains below all came from one sample that was sequenced in a study of blood T cell repertoires in COVID-19. Here immunoSEQ multiplex PCR was the method, and the copy in TCRdb shows in-frame clones only, minus some. The profile shows about 360,000 clones, about 88% of them singletons. Sequenced material: peripheral blood. All receptors come from a human donor in a cohort sampled during active COVID-19.

V gene TRBV18 combines with J gene TRBJ1-2, with TRBD1 matching over 8 bases. Per germline, CDR1 KGHSH and CDR2 LQKENI. The CDR3 consists of 14 residues. J gave up 3 bases and V 3 bases, and 3 bases lay outside the gene matches. The CDR3 protein is CASSPRGQDYGYTF. The CDR3 DNA follows: TGTGCCAGCTCACCCCGGGGACAGGACTATGGCTACACCTTC.

This chain links TRBV11-3 with TRBJ1-4; 10 bases fit TRBD1. Germline-derived CDR1 and CDR2 are SGHNT and YENEEA. The CDR3 totals 18 residues. Losses at the gene ends were 1 base for V and 8 bases for J; bases not matched to a gene: 13. In DNA form, the CDR3 reads TGTGCCAGCAGCTTAGGGCCCCGGGACAGGGGTTCAAAGGAAAAACTGTTTTTT. It translates to CASSLGPRDRGSKEKLFF.

This sequence joins TRBV11-1 and TRBJ2-2, with a possible D match to TRBD1 (5 bases). Germline-derived CDR1 and CDR2 are SGHAT and FQDESV (reference sequence). This CDR3 contains 16 residues. V was trimmed by 0 bases and J by 4 bases, leaving 12 bases between them. CDR3 protein: CASSLARGGGTGELFF. The CDR3 region has the DNA TGTGCCAGCAGCTTAGCAAGGGGCGGTGGCACCGGGGAGCTGTTTTTT.

The rearrangement links TRBV27 to TRBJ1-2, with 8 bases identical to TRBD1. The CDR3 has 15 residues. After removal of 0 bases from V and 4 bases from J, the junction contained 4 bases not matched to a gene. Germline V gene lookup returns CDR1 MNHEY and CDR2 SMNVEV (reference sequence). Here the CDR3 DNA reads TGTGCCAGCAGTTTATCGGGACAGGAAACCTATGGCTACACCTTC. Translation gives CASSLSGQETYGYTF.

V usage is TRBV27 and J usage is TRBJ1-2; tentative D call: TRBD1 (5 bases). The CDR3 is made up of 14 amino acids. Per germline, CDR1 MNHEY and CDR2 SMNVEV (reference sequence). Trimming removed 5 bases from V and 4 bases from J, with 14 bases in between. CDR3 region: CASSPLGGSYGYTF. The DNA of the CDR3 is TGTGCCAGCAGTCCGCTCGGGGGTAGCTATGGCTACACCTTC.

This chain links TRBV19 with TRBJ2-2; D is perhaps TRBD2 (6 bases). V was shortened by 0 bases and J by 2 bases, with 16 bases between the two germline ends. The CDR3 is 18 residues long. Germline lookup yields CDR1 LNHDA and CDR2 SQIVND (reference sequence). In nucleotides, the CDR3 is TGTGCCAGTAGTATAGACAGGGACTCAACTTCAAACACCGGGGAGCTGTTTTTT. As protein: CASSIDRDSTSNTGELFF.

Written as DNA, the CDR3 is TGTGCCAGTCAGGGACAGGGGGGTAGCACTGAAGCTTTCTTT. Translating it yields CASQGQGGSTEAFF. This sequence joins TRBV19 and TRBJ1-1; the match to TRBD1 covers 11 bases. The V and J ends lost 8 bases and 4 bases, in that order; junction bases with no gene match: 6. The germline gives CDR1 LNHDA, CDR2 SQIVND (reference sequence). CDR3 length equals 14 residues.

This chain joins TRBV6-1 and TRBJ1-4; unclear D gene. Germline V gene sequence: CDR1 MNHNS, CDR2 SASEGT. Trimming removed 0 bases from V and 11 bases from J, with 16 bases in between. This CDR3 spans 15 amino acids. The CDR3 DNA reads TGTGCCAGCAGTGAAGCGCTGGAGCCTAGCGGGAAACTGTTTTTT. Translating gives CASSEALEPSGKLFF.

This clone was recorded only once. The gene calls are TRBV6-6 and TRBJ2-7, with 8 bases matching TRBD2. The V and J ends lost 5 bases and 0 bases, in that order; junction bases with no gene match: 9. CDR3 length equals 16 residues. The germline CDR1 and CDR2 sequences are MNHNY and SVGAGI (reference sequence). CDR3 sequence: CASSRTTSGSSYEQYF. In nucleotides, the CDR3 is TGTGCCAGCAGTCGAACGACCAGCGGGAGCTCCTACGAGCAGTACTTC.

The rearrangement joins TRBV19 to TRBJ2-7, with 9 positions matching TRBD1. V dropped 6 bases and J dropped 7; count of bases not matched to a gene: 7. The CDR3 is 13 residues long. CDR1 is LNHDA and CDR2 is SQIVND in the germline V gene (reference sequence). In DNA form, the CDR3 reads TGTGCCAGTAGCTCAACAGGGGGCAGTGAGCAGTACTTC. Amino acids: CASSSTGGSEQYF.

The rearrangement uses TRBV13 and TRBJ2-2; D is possibly TRBD1 (6 bases). The CDR3 loop spans 14 amino acids. V was clipped by 8 bases and J by 3 bases, with 13 bases between them. Germline CDR1 and CDR2: PRHDT and FYEKMQ (reference sequence). This chain's CDR3 is CASGRGTDTGELFF. CDR3 DNA: TGTGCCAGCGGCAGGGGCACCGACACCGGGGAGCTGTTTTTT.

This sequence joins TRBV3-1 (or the pseudogene TRBV3-2) and TRBJ2-7; 7 bases agree with TRBD2. Germline V gene sequence: CDR1 LGHDT, CDR2 YNNKEL (reference sequence). V shed 2 bases and J 1 base; nucleotides not matched to a gene: 11. CDR3 length equals 17 residues. CDR3 nucleotide sequence: TGTGCCAGCAGCCAACTCCCGGCGGGGGTGATATCCTACGAGCAGTACTTC. This gives the protein CASSQLPAGVISYEQYF.

The CDR3 coding sequence is TGTGCCAGCAGCTCCTCCTACAGTATCGAGCAGTACTTC. Translating gives CASSSSYSIEQYF. This sequence joins TRBV7-2 and TRBJ2-7; no clear D. Between the trimmed V and J ends, which lost 4 bases and 6 bases, there was a span of 13 bases. The CDR3 is 13 residues long. The germline V gene encodes CDR1 SGHTA and CDR2 FQGNSA. The entire variable domain, with the rest obtained from reference TRBV7-2 and TRBJ2-7, is as follows: GAGVSQSPSNKVTEKGKDVELRCDPISGHTALYWYRQSLGQGLEFLIYFQGNSAPDKSGLPSDRFSAERTGGSVSTLTIQRTQQEDSAVYLCASSSSYSIEQYFGPGTRLTVT.

The rearrangement uses TRBV7-9 and TRBJ2-7, with D possibly matching TRBD1 (6 bases). This CDR3 is 13 amino acids long. V was pared by 1 base and J by 5 bases, with 9 bases between. Germline CDR1 is SEHNR and CDR2 is FQNEAQ (reference sequence). CDR3 bases: TGTGCCAGCAGCTTAGGGGGGCTCAACGAGCAGTACTTC. It yields the protein CASSLGGLNEQYF.

This rearrangement joins TRBV7-8 to TRBJ1-2; no firm D call. V dropped 0 bases and J dropped 0 bases, with 14 bases sitting between them. Germline V gene lookup returns CDR1 SGHVS and CDR2 FQNEAQ. The CDR3 totals 17 residues. CDR3 nucleotides: TGTGCCAGCAGCTTAGCGCCAATGGCAGAAGCTAACTATGGCTACACCTTC. The encoded protein is CASSLAPMAEANYGYTF.

J is TRBJ2-2 and V is TRBV28; D possibly corresponds to TRBD2 (5 bases). Trimming stripped 7 bases from V and 2 bases from J, with 17 bases between. Germline V CDR1 and CDR2: MDHEN, SYDVKM. The CDR3 is 16 amino acids. The CDR3 sequence: CASITSREINTGELFF. CDR3 sequence (DNA): TGTGCCAGCATCACTTCGAGGGAAATCAACACCGGGGAGCTGTTTTTT.

The chain carries TRBV2 and TRBJ1-2; unclear D gene. The CDR3 extends over 12 amino acids. Deletions cut 7 bases from V and 5 bases from J, with 11 bases between. Looked up from germline, CDR1 is SNHLY and CDR2 is FYNNEI. CDR3 coding DNA: TGTGCCAGCATCGGTCTTAAATATGGCTACACCTTC. Its translation is CASIGLKYGYTF.

This chain connects TRBV11-2 to TRBJ2-5; D is unresolved. The V gene lost 2 bases and the J gene lost 8 bases, with 27 bases spanning the gap. This CDR3 has 18 amino acids. The germline V gene encodes CDR1 SGHAT and CDR2 FQNNGV. The CDR3 reads CASSLFNTALTALGTQYF. In DNA form, the CDR3 reads TGTGCCAGCAGCTTATTTAACACTGCACTAACCGCTTTAGGTACCCAGTACTTC.

V gene TRBV30 combines with J gene TRBJ1-2; TRBD1 aligns across 8 bases. V lost 1 base, J lost 7 bases, and 8 bases stayed unmatched. Germline CDR1 GTSNPN, CDR2 SVGIG (reference sequence). This CDR3 has 14 amino acids. CDR3 DNA sequence: TGTGCCTGGAGTGCGAAAACAGGGGGTGGTGGCTACACCTTC. It translates to CAWSAKTGGGGYTF.

This rearrangement joins TRBV4-1 to TRBJ1-2, with 10 bases identical to TRBD1. The V gene's germline CDR1 is MGHRA and CDR2 YSYEKL. The ends lost 3 bases at V and 6 bases at J; junction bases unmatched: 10. The CDR3 length is 16 residues. The CDR3 sequence is CASSHGMGTGVDGYTF. The CDR3 DNA is TGCGCCAGCAGCCACGGTATGGGGACAGGGGTAGATGGCTACACCTTC.